These 15 T cell receptor beta chains were sequenced from one sample in a study of persistence of HIV-infected CD4 T cells. Anti-CD3/anti-CD28 beads served as a nonspecific positive control stimulus. Responding CD4+ T cells were sorted by upregulation of both CD40 ligand and CD69. Sequencing used immunoSEQ version 4 in survey mode. Assay used: immunoSEQ multiplex PCR; TCRdb lists only in-frame clones, some missing. Of 40,000 to 60,000 clones listed, 85% to 90% are singletons. Their antigen targets remain unknown. Sample: CD4+ T cells sorted from PBMCs after roughly 19-hour stimulation, taken from a patient who received antiretroviral therapy. The receptor source for this set is an adult woman with HIV who was CMV-seropositive.

V gene TRBV7-2 combines with J gene TRBJ1-3, with D perhaps TRBD1 (5 bases). Trimming took 5 bases from V and 2 from J, leaving 13 bases between them. This CDR3 region has 15 residues. Germline lookup yields CDR1 SGHTA and CDR2 FQGNSA. This CDR3 reads CASSLGGGTGNTIYF. The CDR3 region has the DNA TGTGCCAGCAGCCTAGGTGGGGGGACTGGAAACACCATATATTTT.

This clone was recorded only once. This rearrangement joins TRBV18 to TRBJ1-5, with D perhaps TRBD1 (6 bases). Germline V gene lookup returns CDR1 KGHSH and CDR2 LQKENI. The CDR3 consists of 14 residues. Trimming removed 5 bases from V and 3 bases from J, with 11 bases in between. In DNA form, the CDR3 reads TGTGCCAGCTCAAGGTCAGGGGACAATCAGCCCCAGCATTTT. It specifies CASSRSGDNQPQHF.

The V call is TRBV3-1 (or the pseudogene TRBV3-2), the J call TRBJ1-6; 9 nucleotides agree with TRBD1. CDR1 is LGHDT and CDR2 is YNNKEL in the germline V gene (reference sequence). Unmatched junction bases numbered 13, after V lost 1 base and J lost 0 bases. The CDR3 contains 21 residues. The CDR3 region is CASSQVPVGTGISSYNSPLHF. Written as DNA, the CDR3 is TGTGCCAGCAGCCAAGTCCCGGTGGGGACAGGGATTAGCTCCTATAATTCACCCCTCCACTTT.

The DNA of the CDR3 is TGTGCCAGCAGCGTAGGTTTGGTACCTACAGATACGCAGTATTTT. Protein sequence: CASSVGLVPTDTQYF. The genes are TRBV9 and TRBJ2-3, with D unresolved. V was shortened by 0 bases and J by 3 bases, with 11 bases between the two germline ends. This CDR3 is built from 15 residues. Germline assignment: CDR1 SGDLS and CDR2 YYNGEE.

This rearrangement joins TRBV6-6 to TRBJ1-4; 10 bases are shared with TRBD1. The CDR3 totals 19 residues. J gave up 0 bases and V 6 bases, and 13 bases lay outside the gene matches. Germline V gene data show CDR1 as MNHNY and CDR2 as SVGAGI (reference sequence). CDR3 amino acids: CASSFEARDRGATNEKLFF. The CDR3 DNA reads as TGTGCCAGCAGCTTTGAAGCACGGGACAGGGGTGCAACTAATGAAAAACTGTTTTTT.

The chain recombines TRBV3-1 (or the pseudogene TRBV3-2) with TRBJ1-2; 12 positions agree with TRBD1. The CDR3 runs 19 residues. V was pared by 4 bases and J by 0 bases, with 12 bases of the junction left unmatched. Germline CDR1 and CDR2: LGHDT and YNNKEL (reference sequence). The CDR3 DNA sequence: TGTGCCAGCAGCCCGTTTACCGGGACAGGGGGCCCTACTAACTATGGCTACACCTTC. This sequence encodes CASSPFTGTGGPTNYGYTF.

The chain couples TRBV5-1 to TRBJ2-5; D possibly corresponds to TRBD2 (5 bases). The V end lost 2 bases, the J end lost 1 base, and 12 bases lay between the germline ends. The length of the CDR3 is 15 residues. CDR1 is SGHRS, CDR2 YFSETQ, per germline. CDR3 sequence reads: CASSFNTGSQETQYF. As DNA, the CDR3 is TGCGCCAGCAGCTTCAACACGGGGAGCCAAGAGACCCAGTACTTC.

The chain links TRBV10-3 to TRBJ1-2; D gene ambiguous. Germline values: CDR1 ENHRY, CDR2 SYGVKD. The CDR3 runs 14 residues. V lost 0 bases and J 5 bases, leaving 10 bases between the germline ends. The CDR3 loop is CAISESGRAYGYTF. The CDR3 DNA reads TGTGCCATCAGTGAGTCAGGGCGAGCGTATGGCTACACCTTC.

This chain uses TRBV6-5 with TRBJ2-6; D tentatively fits TRBD1 or TRBD2 (5 bases each). This CDR3 region has 15 residues. V was clipped by 6 bases and J by 2 bases, with 11 bases between them. Germline V gives CDR1 MNHEY, CDR2 SVGAGI. DNA of the CDR3: TGTGCCAGCAGACGAGGGGTGGCTGGGGCCAACGTCCTGACTTTC. Translated, it gives CASRRGVAGANVLTF.

The CDR3 coding sequence is TGTGCCAGCAGTGAATACGGGACACGTAATCAGCCCCAGCATTTT. Translation gives CASSEYGTRNQPQHF. The V call is TRBV2, the J call TRBJ1-5; the D gene is possibly TRBD1 (6 bases). V lost 2 bases and J lost 4, with 12 bases in between. The germline CDR1 and CDR2 sequences are SNHLY and FYNNEI. The CDR3 runs to 15 residues.

This rearrangement joins TRBV6-6 to TRBJ2-1; D could derive from TRBD1 or TRBD2 (6 bases each). The CDR3 totals 19 residues. CDR1 is MNHNY, CDR2 SVGAGI, per germline (reference sequence). Between the trimmed V and J ends, which lost 5 bases and 0 bases, there was a span of 23 bases. The CDR3 nucleotides are TGTGCCAGCAGTCCCCCCCGAGGGGGGTCAAGGGGCTCCTACAATGAGCAGTTCTTC. This sequence encodes CASSPPRGGSRGSYNEQFF.

The chain combines TRBV28 with TRBJ1-1, with D possibly being TRBD1 (6 bases). CDR1 MDHEN and CDR2 SYDVKM come from the germline V gene. Trimming took off 1 base at V and 10 bases at J, with 13 bases between the two ends. The CDR3 has 13 residues. DNA of the CDR3: TGTGCCAGCAGTTTATTGGGGGCGGGGGGAGCTTTCTTT. The encoded protein is CASSLLGAGGAFF. The variable domain in full, with the rest retrieved from reference TRBV28 and TRBJ1-1, is DVKVTQSSRYLVKRTGEKVFLECVQDMDHENMFWYRQDPGLGLRLIYFSYDVKMKEKGDIPEGYSVSREKKERFSLILESASTNQTSMYLCASSLLGAGGAFFGQGTRLTVV.

Here the CDR3 reads CASSIERVSLYGYTF. The CDR3, as DNA: TGTGCCAGTAGTATCGAGAGGGTCTCGCTCTATGGCTACACCTTC. This chain links TRBV19 with TRBJ1-2; D not certain. The germline V and J ends were trimmed by 3 bases and 4 bases, with 15 bases remaining between them. This CDR3 is 15 amino acids long. The germline V gene encodes CDR1 LNHDA and CDR2 SQIVND (reference sequence).

The chain uses TRBV29-1 and TRBJ1-1; D is undetermined. Looked up from germline, CDR1 is SQVTM and CDR2 is ANQGSEA. The CDR3 contains 12 residues. With 8 bases removed from V and 2 bases from J, the gap between germline ends came to 12 bases. CDR3 DNA: TGCAGCACGAGACAATCCAACACTGAAGCTTTCTTT. Residues: CSTRQSNTEAFF.

The chain is built from TRBV10-3 and TRBJ1-5; maybe TRBD1 (5 bases). V was trimmed by 3 bases and J by 1 base, leaving 10 bases between them. Germline V gene sequence: CDR1 ENHRY, CDR2 SYGVKD. The length of the CDR3 is 15 residues. CDR3 sequence: CAISEAGPSNQPQHF. CDR3 bases: TGTGCCATCAGTGAAGCAGGGCCGAGCAATCAGCCCCAGCATTTT.